This TCR beta chain stems from a study of T-cell memory formation after mild COVID-19. Overall study findings and caveats: Pre-infection memory showed some responding clones, and this suggested that cross-reactive memory joined.

This CDR3 spans 13 amino acids. Germline-derived CDR1 and CDR2 are KGHSH and LQKENI. Trimming left V 3 bases short and J 3 bases short, with 9 bases between. 5'RACE primed from the constant segment yielded TCR alpha and TCR beta cDNA libraries bearing sample barcodes and UMIs. TCRdb reprocessed the 5' RACE reads via MiXCR and lists one record per CDR3 protein. The data hold more than 400,000 distinct CDR3 sequences, with roughly 18% observed a single time. On this clonotype itself: Its antigen remains unknown.

The chain joins TRBV18 to TRBJ2-7; D is unclear. The sequence was collected from an adult woman who had mild COVID-19 (a few samples of this study predate the infection). Cell type and time point are not known. The sequenced sample was PBMCs or a T cell subset sorted from them (not recorded which). CDR3 sequence (DNA): TGTGCCAGCTCACCGTTGGGAATCTACGAGCAGTACTTC. This translates into CASSPLGIYEQYF.